What follows are 9 T cell receptor beta chains derived from one specimen sequenced in a study of blood T cells in healthy people across ages. Primed by a sample-barcoded 5' primer and a J-beta primer mix, a second PCR proceeded for 7 to 11 cycles. Each CDR3 protein gets one entry after TCRdb re-called the 5' RACE reads with MiXCR. Altogether about 570,000 distinct CDR3 sequences are present, 25% to 30% being singletons, with the ten largest covering roughly 20%. Material: blood. The receptors shown here come from a woman in her seventies in good health.

This clonotype has more than one count but fewer than ten. This chain connects TRBV6-2 or TRBV6-3 to TRBJ2-3; possible D gene TRBD2, 5 bases. This CDR3 is built from 15 residues. V was trimmed by 9 bases and J by 0 bases, leaving 16 bases between them. Germline V gene data show CDR1 as MNHEY and CDR2 as SVGEGT. As DNA, the CDR3 is TGTGCCAGAAACCTGAGCGGAGCTAGCACAGATACGCAGTATTTT. Its protein is CARNLSGASTDTQYF.

The CDR3 is CASSARPYGYTF. CDR3 bases: TGTGCCAGCAGCGCCCGACCCTATGGCTACACCTTC. J is TRBJ1-2 and V is TRBV11-2, with D unresolved. This CDR3 is 12 amino acids long. Germline lookup yields CDR1 SGHAT and CDR2 FQNNGV. The V gene lost 5 bases and the J gene lost 4 bases, with 8 bases spanning the gap.

This clonotype was detected a few times. The chain uses TRBV3-1 and TRBJ2-1, with D maybe TRBD2 (6 bases). The assigned J gene may be wrong: the sequence end matches TRBJ2-5 better. There are 14 residues in the CDR3. Germline loops: CDR1 LGHDT, CDR2 YNNKEL (reference sequence). CDR3 residues: CASSHTGGKETQYF. The CDR3 region has the DNA TGTGCCAGCAGCCACACCGGGGGAAAAGAGACCCAGTACTTC.

The chain carries TRBV7-3 and TRBJ1-1, with 12 bases lining up with TRBD1. Looked up from germline, CDR1 is SGHTA and CDR2 is FQGTGA. The CDR3 runs 16 residues. Unmatched junction bases numbered 8, after V lost 5 bases and J lost 4 bases. CDR3: CASSATGTGGSTEAFF. The DNA for the CDR3 is TGTGCCAGCAGCGCAACCGGGACAGGGGGCAGCACTGAAGCTTTCTTT.

The chain combines TRBV6-2 or TRBV6-3 with TRBJ1-1, with a possible D match to TRBD1 (5 bases). The germline gives CDR1 MNHEY, CDR2 SVGEGT. The CDR3 sequence is 14 residues long. The ends were cut back, 2 bases at V and 0 bases at J, with 7 bases in the middle. The CDR3 spells CASSYQGMNTEAFF. The DNA of the CDR3 is TGTGCCAGCAGTTACCAGGGAATGAACACTGAAGCTTTCTTT.

This chain uses TRBV5-1 with TRBJ2-6, with D possibly being TRBD1 (5 bases). This CDR3 has 16 residues. CDR1 and CDR2 from the germline V gene are SGHRS and YFSETQ. V was trimmed by 1 base and J by 1 base, leaving 9 bases between them. CDR3 in DNA: TGCGCCAGCAGCTTGCAGGGCCTATCTGGGGCCAACGTCCTGACTTTC. Residues: CASSLQGLSGANVLTF.

The genes are TRBV5-4 and TRBJ1-4; D perhaps matches TRBD1 (5 bases). The CDR3 sequence is 17 residues long. Per germline, CDR1 SGHNT and CDR2 YYREEE (reference sequence). The V and J ends lost 2 bases and 8 bases respectively, with 22 bases between them. CDR3 sequence: CASSFFNPSQGKEKLFF. In nucleotides, the CDR3 is TGTGCCAGCAGCTTTTTTAATCCCTCGCAGGGAAAAGAAAAACTGTTTTTT.

This clonotype was counted a few times. This rearrangement joins TRBV29-1 to TRBJ1-4; D call uncertain. Germline-derived CDR1 and CDR2 are SQVTM and ANQGSEA. Between the trimmed V and J ends, which lost 6 bases and 5 bases, there was a span of 13 bases. The CDR3 is 13 residues long. In DNA form, the CDR3 reads TGCAGCGTAGGTGGAGGGCTCAATGAAAAACTGTTTTTT. It yields the protein CSVGGGLNEKLFF.

This clonotype came up many times. The rearrangement uses TRBV10-3 and TRBJ2-5; no clear D. Trimming removed 6 bases at V and 1 base at J, with 12 bases between. This CDR3 is 14 amino acids long. Germline-derived CDR1 and CDR2 are ENHRY and SYGVKD. The CDR3: CAISSSGLQETQYF. CDR3 in DNA: TGTGCCATCAGCTCCTCTGGGCTCCAAGAGACCCAGTACTTC.